This section outlines one TCR beta chain sequence together with its context. Its antigen remains unknown. These data originate in a study of vaccination effects on CD4 cells after COVID-19. Looking at the study overall: Either the BNT162b2 or mRNA-1273 vaccine was given to participants in two doses.

General observations from the study: Healthy vaccinees had only 1 of 255 vaccine-induced clones cross-react with common cold coronaviruses.

CDR1 is MDHEN and CDR2 is SYDVKM in the germline V gene. V shed 2 bases and J shed 10 bases, with 8 bases lying between them. The CDR3 length is 12 residues. The method was immunoSEQ multiplex PCR; TCRdb's version includes in-frame clones alone and lacks a portion of them. Among 30,000 to 45,000 clones listed, 70% were seen once. Sequencing was preceded by expansion of antigen-specific CD4+ T cells with viral peptide pools in the ViraFEST assay. The authors isolated CD4+ T cells after roughly eleven days of culture. Neither prior SARS-CoV-2 infection nor positive nucleocapsid antibodies were present in the vaccine recipients. The researchers cultured some 1.9 million PBMC per well with 8 to 10 IU/ml IL-2 and 9.5 to 10 ug/ml peptides. Researchers swapped half the medium for IL-2 medium on both days 3 and 7.

The chain couples TRBV28 to TRBJ1-4; D is undetermined. This TCR came from a human donor who received a COVID-19 vaccine. Sequenced material: CD4+ T cells from PBMCs cultured with SARS-CoV-2 spike peptides, taken before COVID-19 vaccination. CDR3 region: CASSLQNRKLFF. The DNA for the CDR3 is TGTGCCAGCAGTTTACAGAATCGAAAACTGTTTTTT. The variable domain in full, completed from reference TRBV28 and TRBJ1-4, reads DVKVTQSSRYLVKRTGEKVFLECVQDMDHENMFWYRQDPGLGLRLIYFSYDVKMKEKGDIPEGYSVSREKKERFSLILESASTNQTSMYLCASSLQNRKLFFGSGTQLSVL.